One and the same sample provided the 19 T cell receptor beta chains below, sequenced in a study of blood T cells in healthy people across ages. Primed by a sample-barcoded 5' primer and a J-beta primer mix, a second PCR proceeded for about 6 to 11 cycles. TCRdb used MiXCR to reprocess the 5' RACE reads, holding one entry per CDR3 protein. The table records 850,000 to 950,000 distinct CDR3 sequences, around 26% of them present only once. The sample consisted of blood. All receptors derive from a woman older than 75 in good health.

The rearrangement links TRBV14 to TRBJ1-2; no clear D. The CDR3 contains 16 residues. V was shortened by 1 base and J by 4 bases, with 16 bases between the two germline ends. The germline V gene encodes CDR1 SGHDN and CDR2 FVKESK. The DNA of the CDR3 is TGTGCCAGCAGCCAAGGTCGGGATCCTCTGGGCTATGGCTACACCTTC. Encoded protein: CASSQGRDPLGYGYTF.

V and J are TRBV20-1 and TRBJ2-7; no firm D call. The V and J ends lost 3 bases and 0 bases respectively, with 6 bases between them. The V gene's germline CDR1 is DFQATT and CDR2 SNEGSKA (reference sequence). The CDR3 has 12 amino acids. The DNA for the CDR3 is TGCAGTGCTAGTCCTAACTCCTACGAGCAGTACTTC. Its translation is CSASPNSYEQYF.

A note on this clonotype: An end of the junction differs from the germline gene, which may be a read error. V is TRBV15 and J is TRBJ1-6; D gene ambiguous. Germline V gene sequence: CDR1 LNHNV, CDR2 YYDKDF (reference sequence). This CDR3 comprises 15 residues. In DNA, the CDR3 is TGTGCCACCAGCAGAGTACTTGAGATAGATTCACCCCCCCACTTT. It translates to CATSRVLEIDSPPHF.

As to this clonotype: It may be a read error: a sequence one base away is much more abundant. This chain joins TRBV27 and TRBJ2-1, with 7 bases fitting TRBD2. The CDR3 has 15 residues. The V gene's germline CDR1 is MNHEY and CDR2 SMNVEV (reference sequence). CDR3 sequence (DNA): TGTGCCAGCACCCGGGGAGGGGTCTCCTACGATGAGCAGTTCTTC. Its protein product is CASTRGGVSYDEQFF.

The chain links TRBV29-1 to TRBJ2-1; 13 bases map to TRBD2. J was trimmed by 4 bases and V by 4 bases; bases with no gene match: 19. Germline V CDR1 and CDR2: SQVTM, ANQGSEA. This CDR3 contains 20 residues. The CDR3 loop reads CSVAFYGDPRLAGGYNEQFF. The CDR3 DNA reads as TGCAGCGTTGCCTTCTATGGGGACCCTAGACTAGCGGGAGGTTACAATGAGCAGTTCTTC.

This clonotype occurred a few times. The DNA of the CDR3 is TGCAGTTATCGAAGCCGCGGACAGGGTCCGAACACTGAAGCTTTCTTT. Translation: CSYRSRGQGPNTEAFF. This chain uses TRBV20-1 with TRBJ1-1; 8 bases fit TRBD1. Germline lookup yields CDR1 DFQATT and CDR2 SNEGSKA (reference sequence). CDR3 length: 16 amino acids. V shed 8 bases, J shed 1 base, and the junction held 15 bases outside the gene matches.

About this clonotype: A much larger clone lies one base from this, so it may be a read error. CDR3 DNA: TGCGCCAGCAGCCGACAGGAATACACTGAAGCTTTCTTT. Translating gives CASSRQEYTEAFF. The chain joins TRBV5-1 to TRBJ1-1, with TRBD1 as a possible D gene (6 bases). The CDR3 is 13 amino acids. Per the germline V gene, CDR1 is SGHRS and CDR2 is YFSETQ. V lost 4 bases and J 3 bases, leaving 10 bases between the germline ends. The full variable domain, in which reference TRBV5-1 and TRBJ1-1 provide the parts outside the CDR3, is KAGVTQTPRYLIKTRGQQVTLSCSPISGHRSVSWYQQTPGQGLQFLFEYFSETQRNKGNFPGRFSGRQFSNSRSEMNVSTLELGDSALYLCASSRQEYTEAFFGQGTRLTVV.

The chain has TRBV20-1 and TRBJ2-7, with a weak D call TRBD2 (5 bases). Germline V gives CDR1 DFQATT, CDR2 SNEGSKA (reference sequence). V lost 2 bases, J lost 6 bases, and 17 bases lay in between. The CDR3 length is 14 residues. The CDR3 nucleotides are TGCAGTGCTAGAACCGGGGATTCGTTCTCCGAGCAGTACTTC. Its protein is CSARTGDSFSEQYF.

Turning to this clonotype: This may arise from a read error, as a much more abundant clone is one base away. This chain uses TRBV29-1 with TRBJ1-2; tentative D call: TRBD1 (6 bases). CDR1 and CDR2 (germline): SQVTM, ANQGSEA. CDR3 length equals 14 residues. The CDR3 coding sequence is TGCAACGTTGATGCACAGGGACAAAACTATGGCTACACCTTC. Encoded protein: CNVDAQGQNYGYTF.

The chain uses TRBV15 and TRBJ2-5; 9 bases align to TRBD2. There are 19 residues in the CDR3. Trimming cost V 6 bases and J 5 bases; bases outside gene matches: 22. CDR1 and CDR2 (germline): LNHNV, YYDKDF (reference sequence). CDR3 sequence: CATRGFGLTSGPEVETQYF. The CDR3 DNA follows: TGTGCCACCAGAGGTTTCGGGCTGACTAGCGGCCCTGAAGTGGAGACCCAGTACTTC.

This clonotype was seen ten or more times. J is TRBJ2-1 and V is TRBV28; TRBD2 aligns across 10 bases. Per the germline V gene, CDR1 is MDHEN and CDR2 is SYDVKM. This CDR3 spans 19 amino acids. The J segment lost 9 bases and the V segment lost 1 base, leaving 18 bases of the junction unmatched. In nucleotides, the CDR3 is TGTGCCAGCAGTTTATTCCGTATGGTAGCGGGGGGACCGCGGGGTGAGCAGTTCTTC. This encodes CASSLFRMVAGGPRGEQFF.

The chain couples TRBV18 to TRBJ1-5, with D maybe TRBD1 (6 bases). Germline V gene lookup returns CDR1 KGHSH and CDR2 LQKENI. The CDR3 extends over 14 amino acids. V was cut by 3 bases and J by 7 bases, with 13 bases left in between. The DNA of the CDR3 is TGTGCCAGCTCACCTGTACAGGGAGGGCAGCCCCAGCATTTT. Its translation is CASSPVQGGQPQHF.

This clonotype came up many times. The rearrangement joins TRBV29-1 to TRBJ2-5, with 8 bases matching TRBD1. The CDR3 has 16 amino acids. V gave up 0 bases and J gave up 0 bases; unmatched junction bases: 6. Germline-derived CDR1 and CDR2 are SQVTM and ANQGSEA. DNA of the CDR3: TGCAGCGTTGAAGATCGGACAGGGAGGAACCAAGAGACCCAGTACTTC. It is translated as CSVEDRTGRNQETQYF. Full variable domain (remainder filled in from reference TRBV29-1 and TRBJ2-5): SAVISQKPSRDICQRGTSLTIQCQVDSQVTMMFWYRQQPGQSLTLIATANQGSEATYESGFVIDKFPISRPNLTFSTLTVSNMSPEDSSIYLCSVEDRTGRNQETQYFGPGTRLLVL.

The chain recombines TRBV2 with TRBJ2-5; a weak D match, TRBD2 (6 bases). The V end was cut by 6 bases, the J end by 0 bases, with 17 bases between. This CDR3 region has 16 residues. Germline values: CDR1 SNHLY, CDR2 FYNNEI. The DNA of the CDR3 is TGTGCCAGCAGCCCATTAGCGGCCACGTACCAAGAGACCCAGTACTTC. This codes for CASSPLAATYQETQYF.

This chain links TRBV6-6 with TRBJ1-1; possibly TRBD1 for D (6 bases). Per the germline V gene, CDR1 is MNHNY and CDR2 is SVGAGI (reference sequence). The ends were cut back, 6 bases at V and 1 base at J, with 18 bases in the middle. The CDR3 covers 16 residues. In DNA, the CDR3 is TGTGCCAGCAGGCCGTACAGGGAACCCCAGAACACTGAAGCTTTCTTT. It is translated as CASRPYREPQNTEAFF.

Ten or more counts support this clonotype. DNA for the CDR3: TGTGCCAGCAGAGAGACACCAAGCTCCTACAATGAGCAGTTCTTC. This encodes CASRETPSSYNEQFF. V and J are TRBV6-1 and TRBJ2-1; D gene uncertain. Germline V CDR1 and CDR2: MNHNS, SASEGT. CDR3 length: 15 amino acids. V was clipped by 6 bases and J by 0 bases, with 12 bases between them.

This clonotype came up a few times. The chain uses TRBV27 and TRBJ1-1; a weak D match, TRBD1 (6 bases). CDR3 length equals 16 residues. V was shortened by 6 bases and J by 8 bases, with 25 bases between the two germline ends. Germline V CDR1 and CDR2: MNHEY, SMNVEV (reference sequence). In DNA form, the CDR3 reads TGTGCCAGCAGCCGCCGGGACCCGCGCCAGGGGACCGAAGCTTTCTTT. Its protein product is CASSRRDPRQGTEAFF.

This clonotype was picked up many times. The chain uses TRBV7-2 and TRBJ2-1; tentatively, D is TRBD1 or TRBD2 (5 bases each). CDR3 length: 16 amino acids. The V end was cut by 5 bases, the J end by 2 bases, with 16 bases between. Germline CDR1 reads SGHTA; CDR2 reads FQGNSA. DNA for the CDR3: TGTGCCAGCAGCATTCAGGGATTGGGAGCCTACAATGAGCAGTTCTTC. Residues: CASSIQGLGAYNEQFF.

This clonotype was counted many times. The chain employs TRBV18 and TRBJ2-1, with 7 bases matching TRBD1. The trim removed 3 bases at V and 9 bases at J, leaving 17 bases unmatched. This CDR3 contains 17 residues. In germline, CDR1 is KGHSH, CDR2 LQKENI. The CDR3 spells CASSPQSTQDRPFEQFF. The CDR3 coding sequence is TGTGCCAGCTCACCTCAAAGTACCCAGGACAGGCCCTTTGAGCAGTTCTTC.